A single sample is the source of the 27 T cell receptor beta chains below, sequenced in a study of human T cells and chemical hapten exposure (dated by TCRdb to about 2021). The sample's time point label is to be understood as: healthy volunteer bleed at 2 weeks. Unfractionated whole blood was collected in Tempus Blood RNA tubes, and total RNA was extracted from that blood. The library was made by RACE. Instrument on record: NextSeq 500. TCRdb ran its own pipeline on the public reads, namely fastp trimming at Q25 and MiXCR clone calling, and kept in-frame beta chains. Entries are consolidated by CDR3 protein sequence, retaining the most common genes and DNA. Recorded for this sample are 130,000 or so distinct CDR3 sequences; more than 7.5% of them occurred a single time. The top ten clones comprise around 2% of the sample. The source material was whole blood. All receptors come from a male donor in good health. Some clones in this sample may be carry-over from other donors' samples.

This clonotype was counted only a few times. For the CDR3, the DNA is TGTGCCAGCAGCTTCCCCGGGACCACCTCGGATACGCAGTATTTT. The encoded protein is CASSFPGTTSDTQYF. The chain uses TRBV5-6 and TRBJ2-3, with D possibly being TRBD1 or TRBD2 (5 bases each). With 2 bases removed from V and 6 bases from J, the gap between germline ends came to 16 bases. Germline CDR1 reads SGHDT; CDR2 reads YYEEEE. CDR3 length: 15 residues.

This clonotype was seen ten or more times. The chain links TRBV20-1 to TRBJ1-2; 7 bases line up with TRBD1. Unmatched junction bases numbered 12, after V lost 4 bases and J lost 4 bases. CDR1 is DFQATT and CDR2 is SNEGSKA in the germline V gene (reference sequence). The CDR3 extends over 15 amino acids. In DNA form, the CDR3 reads TGCAGTGCTACCCCGACCAGGGGGACCCCCTATGGCTACACCTTC. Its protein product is CSATPTRGTPYGYTF.

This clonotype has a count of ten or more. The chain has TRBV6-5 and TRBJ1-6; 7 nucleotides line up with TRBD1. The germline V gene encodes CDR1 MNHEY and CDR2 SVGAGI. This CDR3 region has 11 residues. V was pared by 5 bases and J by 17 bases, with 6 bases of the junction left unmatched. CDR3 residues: CASSNRGRFHF. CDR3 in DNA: TGTGCCAGCAGTAACAGGGGCCGGTTCCACTTT.

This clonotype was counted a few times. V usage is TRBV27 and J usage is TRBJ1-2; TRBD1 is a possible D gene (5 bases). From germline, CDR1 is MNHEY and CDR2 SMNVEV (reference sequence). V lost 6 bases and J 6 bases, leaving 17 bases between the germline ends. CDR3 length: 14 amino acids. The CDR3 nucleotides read TGTGCCAGCAGCCTGTGGGCAGGGCTGGATGGCTACACCTTC. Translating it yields CASSLWAGLDGYTF.

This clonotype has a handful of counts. DNA for the CDR3: TGTGCCTGGAGTGCAACCGGGACAGGGGCCTATGGCTACACCTTC. It translates to CAWSATGTGAYGYTF. The chain recombines TRBV30 with TRBJ1-2, with 10 bases aligning to TRBD1. The V and J ends lost 1 base and 4 bases, in that order; junction bases with no gene match: 6. The CDR3 runs to 15 residues. Germline V gene data show CDR1 as GTSNPN and CDR2 as SVGIG (reference sequence).

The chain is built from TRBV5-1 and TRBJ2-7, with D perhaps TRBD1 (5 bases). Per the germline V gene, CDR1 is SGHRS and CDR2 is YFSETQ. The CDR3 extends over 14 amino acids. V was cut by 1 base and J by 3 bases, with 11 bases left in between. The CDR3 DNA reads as TGCGCCAGCAGCTTGTGGTCAGGGAACTACGAGCAGTACTTC. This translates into CASSLWSGNYEQYF. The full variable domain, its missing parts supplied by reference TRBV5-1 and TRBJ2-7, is KAGVTQTPRYLIKTRGQQVTLSCSPISGHRSVSWYQQTPGQGLQFLFEYFSETQRNKGNFPGRFSGRQFSNSRSEMNVSTLELGDSALYLCASSLWSGNYEQYFGPGTRLTVT.

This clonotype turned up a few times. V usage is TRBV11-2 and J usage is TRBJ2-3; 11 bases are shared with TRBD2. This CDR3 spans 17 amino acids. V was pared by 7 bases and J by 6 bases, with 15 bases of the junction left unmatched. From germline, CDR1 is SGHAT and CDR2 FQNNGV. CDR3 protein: CASTNPTSGKEGDTQYF. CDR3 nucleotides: TGTGCCAGCACCAACCCGACTAGCGGGAAAGAGGGGGATACGCAGTATTTT.

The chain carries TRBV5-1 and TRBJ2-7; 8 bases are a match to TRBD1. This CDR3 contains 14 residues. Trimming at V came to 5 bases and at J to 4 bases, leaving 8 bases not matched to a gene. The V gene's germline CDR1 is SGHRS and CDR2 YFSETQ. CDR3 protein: CASSTRTGLYEQYF. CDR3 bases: TGCGCCAGCAGTACGAGGACAGGGTTGTACGAGCAGTACTTC.

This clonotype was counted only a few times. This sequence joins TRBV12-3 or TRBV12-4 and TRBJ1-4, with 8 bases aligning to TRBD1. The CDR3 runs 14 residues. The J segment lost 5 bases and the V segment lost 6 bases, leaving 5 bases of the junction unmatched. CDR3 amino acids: CASRGQAVNEKLFF. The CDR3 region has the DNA TGTGCCAGCAGGGGACAGGCAGTGAATGAAAAACTGTTTTTT.

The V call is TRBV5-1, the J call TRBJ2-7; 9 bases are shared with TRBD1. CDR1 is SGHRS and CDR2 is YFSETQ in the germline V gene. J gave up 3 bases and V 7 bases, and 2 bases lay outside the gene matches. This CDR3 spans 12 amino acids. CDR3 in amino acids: CASGTGNYEQYF. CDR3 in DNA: TGCGCCAGCGGGACAGGGAACTACGAGCAGTACTTC.

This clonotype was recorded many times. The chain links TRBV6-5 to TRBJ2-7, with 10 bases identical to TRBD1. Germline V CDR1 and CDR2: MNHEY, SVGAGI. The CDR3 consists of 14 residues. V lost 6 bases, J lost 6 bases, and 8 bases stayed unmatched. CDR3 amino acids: CASREGTGVPEQYF. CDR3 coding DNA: TGTGCCAGCAGAGAAGGGACAGGGGTTCCCGAGCAGTACTTC.

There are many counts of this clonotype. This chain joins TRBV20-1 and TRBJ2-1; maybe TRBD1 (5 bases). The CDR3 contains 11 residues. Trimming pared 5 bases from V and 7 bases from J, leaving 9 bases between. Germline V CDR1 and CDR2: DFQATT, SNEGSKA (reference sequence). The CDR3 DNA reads TGCAGTGCTCTTACAGGTAATGAGCAGTTCTTC. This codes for CSALTGNEQFF.

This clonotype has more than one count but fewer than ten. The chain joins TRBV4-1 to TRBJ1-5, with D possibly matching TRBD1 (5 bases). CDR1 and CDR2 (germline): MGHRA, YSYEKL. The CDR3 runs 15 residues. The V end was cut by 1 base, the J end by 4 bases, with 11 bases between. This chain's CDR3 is CASSQGPGGNQPQHF. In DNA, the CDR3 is TGCGCCAGCAGCCAAGGCCCGGGGGGTAATCAGCCCCAGCATTTT.

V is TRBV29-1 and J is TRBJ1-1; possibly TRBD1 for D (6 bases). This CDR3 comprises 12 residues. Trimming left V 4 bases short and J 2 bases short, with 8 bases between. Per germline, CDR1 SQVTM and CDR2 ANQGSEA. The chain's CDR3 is CSVGTDNTEAFF. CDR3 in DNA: TGCAGCGTTGGGACAGATAACACTGAAGCTTTCTTT.

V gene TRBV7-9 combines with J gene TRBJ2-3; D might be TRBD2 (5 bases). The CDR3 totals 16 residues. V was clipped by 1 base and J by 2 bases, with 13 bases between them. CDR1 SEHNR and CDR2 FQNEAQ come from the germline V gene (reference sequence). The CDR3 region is CASSLVGKAHTDTQYF. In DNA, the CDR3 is TGTGCCAGCAGCTTAGTCGGGAAAGCACACACAGATACGCAGTATTTT.

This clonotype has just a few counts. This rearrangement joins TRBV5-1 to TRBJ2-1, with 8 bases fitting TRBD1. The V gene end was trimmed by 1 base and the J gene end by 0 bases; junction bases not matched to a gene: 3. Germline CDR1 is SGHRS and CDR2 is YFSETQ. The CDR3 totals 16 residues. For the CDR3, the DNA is TGCGCCAGCAGCTTGCGACAGGGGAACTCCTACAATGAGCAGTTCTTC. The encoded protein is CASSLRQGNSYNEQFF.

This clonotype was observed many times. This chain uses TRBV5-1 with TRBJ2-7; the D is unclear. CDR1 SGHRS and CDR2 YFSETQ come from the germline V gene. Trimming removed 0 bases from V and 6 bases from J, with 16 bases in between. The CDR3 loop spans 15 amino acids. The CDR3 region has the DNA TGCGCCAGCAGCTTGGAGTCGGCATCCCCCCGCGAGCAGTACTTC. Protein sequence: CASSLESASPREQYF.

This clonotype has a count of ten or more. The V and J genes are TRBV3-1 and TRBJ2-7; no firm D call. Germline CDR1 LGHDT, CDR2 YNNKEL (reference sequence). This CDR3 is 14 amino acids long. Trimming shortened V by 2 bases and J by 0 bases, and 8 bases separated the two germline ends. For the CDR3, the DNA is TGTGCCAGCAGCCAACGTCGGGCCTCCTACGAGCAGTACTTC. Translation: CASSQRRASYEQYF.

This CDR3 is CASSEFGRGTEAFF. In nucleotides, the CDR3 is TGTGCCAGCAGTGAATTTGGGAGGGGGACTGAAGCTTTCTTT. V and J are TRBV6-1 and TRBJ1-1, with D possibly TRBD1 on 6 matching bases. The CDR3 has 14 residues. Germline CDR1 reads MNHNS; CDR2 reads SASEGT. The V gene lost 2 bases and the J gene lost 5 bases, with 12 bases spanning the gap.

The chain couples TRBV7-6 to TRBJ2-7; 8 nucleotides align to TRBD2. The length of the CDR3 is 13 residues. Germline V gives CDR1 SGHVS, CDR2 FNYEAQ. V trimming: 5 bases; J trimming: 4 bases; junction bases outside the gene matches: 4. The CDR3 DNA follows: TGTGCCAGCAGCCCGGGACTAGATTACGAGCAGTACTTC. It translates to CASSPGLDYEQYF.

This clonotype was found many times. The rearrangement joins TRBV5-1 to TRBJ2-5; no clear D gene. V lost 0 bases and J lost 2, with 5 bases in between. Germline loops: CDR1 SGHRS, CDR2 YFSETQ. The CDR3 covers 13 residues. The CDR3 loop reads CASSLALQETQYF. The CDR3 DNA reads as TGCGCCAGCAGCTTGGCCCTTCAAGAGACCCAGTACTTC.

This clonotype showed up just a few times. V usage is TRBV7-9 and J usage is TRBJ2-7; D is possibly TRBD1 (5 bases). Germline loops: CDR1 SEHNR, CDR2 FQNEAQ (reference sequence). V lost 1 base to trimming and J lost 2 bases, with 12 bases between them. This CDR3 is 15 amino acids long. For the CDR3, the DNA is TGTGCCAGCAGCTTAGGGCAGGGATCAGCCTACGAGCAGTACTTC. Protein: CASSLGQGSAYEQYF.

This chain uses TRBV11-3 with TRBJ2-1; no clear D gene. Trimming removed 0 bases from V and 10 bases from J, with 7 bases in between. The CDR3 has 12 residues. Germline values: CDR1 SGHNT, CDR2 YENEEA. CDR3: CASSLEEGEQFF. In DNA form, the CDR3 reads TGTGCCAGCAGCTTAGAAGAAGGAGAGCAGTTCTTC.

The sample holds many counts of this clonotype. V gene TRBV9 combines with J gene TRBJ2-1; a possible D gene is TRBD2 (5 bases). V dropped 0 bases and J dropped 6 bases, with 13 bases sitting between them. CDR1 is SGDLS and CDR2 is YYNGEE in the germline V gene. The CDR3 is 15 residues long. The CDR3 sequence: CASSVAIGLSNEQFF. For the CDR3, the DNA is TGTGCCAGCAGCGTAGCTATCGGACTTTCCAATGAGCAGTTCTTC.

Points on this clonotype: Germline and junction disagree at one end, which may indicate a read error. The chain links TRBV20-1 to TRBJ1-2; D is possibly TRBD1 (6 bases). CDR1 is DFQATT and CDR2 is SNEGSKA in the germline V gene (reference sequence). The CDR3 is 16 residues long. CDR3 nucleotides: TGCAGTGCCAGAGGGCCGGGGGGCGCTTCGACCTATGGCTACACCTTC. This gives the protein CSARGPGGASTYGYTF.

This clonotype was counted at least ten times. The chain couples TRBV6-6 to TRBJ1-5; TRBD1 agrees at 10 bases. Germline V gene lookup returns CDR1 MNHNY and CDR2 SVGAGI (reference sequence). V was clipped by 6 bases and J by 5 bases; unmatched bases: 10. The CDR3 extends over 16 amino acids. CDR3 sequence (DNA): TGTGCCAGCAGCTCCCGGGACAGGGGATCACATCAGCCCCAGCATTTT. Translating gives CASSSRDRGSHQPQHF.

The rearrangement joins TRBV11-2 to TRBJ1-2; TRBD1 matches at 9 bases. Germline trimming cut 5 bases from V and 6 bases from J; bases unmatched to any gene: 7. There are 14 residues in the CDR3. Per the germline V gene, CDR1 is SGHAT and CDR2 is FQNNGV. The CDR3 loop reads CASSLTGGGDGYTF. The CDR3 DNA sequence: TGTGCCAGCAGCCTAACAGGGGGCGGGGATGGCTACACCTTC.